This TCR beta chain was captured by sequencing in a study of radiation and T cells in renal cell carcinoma (dated by TCRdb to between 2020 and 2021). A note on the overall study: The samples were drawn from a clinical trial, where primary renal cell carcinomas were treated with 15 Gy of stereotactic body radiation therapy and then removed by nephrectomy 4 weeks afterward. In total, 50 to 60 samples underwent TCR beta sequencing: about 25 tumors plus 27 peripheral blood samples. In the roughly 49 samples combined, around 3.9 million unique CDR3 nucleotide sequences were found, encoding roughly 3,000,000 unique CDR3 amino acid sequences.

The time point tag for this specimen amounts to: baseline pretreatment blood. The treatment or condition tag for this specimen amounts to: 15 Gy SBRT to primary tumor, nephrectomy 4 weeks later. To track tumor-enriched clonotypes, serial peripheral blood was sampled from radiation-treated patients at baseline and at 2 weeks and 4 weeks after SBRT. All patients had renal cell carcinoma with clear cell pathology. The QIAamp DNA Blood Mini Kit (Qiagen) was used to prepare genomic DNA for TCR sequencing. The analyses included only samples that passed all quality control checks. Counted from cysteine to phenylalanine, this CDR3 has 15 amino acids. Only the CDR3 part of the read is kept: 45 bases, read in frame from the first base. V gives up 6 bases and J gives up 2 bases, and the segment between their germline ends measures 17 bases. As encoded in the germline V gene, CDR1 is SGHVS while CDR2 is FQNEAQ.

The paper's findings and limits, for the study overall: Changes in the blood repertoire were not tracked past 4 weeks after treatment. Because no pretreatment tumor biopsies were available, whether clonotypes were present in the tumor at baseline could not be determined. Effects of radiation dose or scheduling on the TCR repertoire could not be addressed with the single-armed trial design. In blood, the top tumor clonotypes increased between baseline and 2 weeks post-radiation and then shrank by 4 weeks, which suggests that tumor-resident clones expanded only transiently.

Comments on this clone: Its antigen is currently not known. No clone much larger than this one lies a single base away; base qualities are absent.

TCR beta libraries were generated from genomic DNA with the immunoSEQ kit, following the manufacturer's recommendations. To prepare libraries, a first multiplex PCR with proprietary primers was run, followed by a second PCR that added unique barcodes, and a bead cleanup was done after each round. Each sample batch included a kit-provided positive control reaction and a negative control reaction. The final libraries were assessed on an Agilent 4200 TapeStation D1000 ScreenTape, pooled by volume, and quantified by qPCR. Sequencing was performed on an Illumina NextSeq500 with a MidOutput 150-cycle cartridge, and 156 Read1 and 15 Index1 cycles were run with kit custom primers. The pooled library was loaded at 0.75 to 1 pM, and roughly 20% PhiX control was spiked in. In the authors' own workflow: Vendor-processed data were analyzed in R, with a clonotype defined as all T cells sharing the same CDR3 nucleotide sequence. In the clone abundance analyses, frequencies were normalized to the 10,000 most abundant clones in each sample. Public T cell clones, which averaged fewer than five per sample, were excluded before analysis. A difference in abundance of at least 32-fold between compartments was used to define tumor-enriched and baseline blood-enriched clonotypes. Clonotypes expanded or contracted between blood time points were identified with a beta-binomial differential abundance model. Similarity between tumor and blood repertoires was quantified using the Baroni-Urbani and Buser coefficient, and groups were compared with two-tailed Wilcoxon tests in R. TCRdb took this table from immuneACCESS and kept in-frame rearrangements with V and J called. Such tables lack part of the clones; where checked against another copy, unresolved V genes explain under half of the gap, and the rest is unexplained. V, J and clone size derive from that table, while D and trimming were established from the DNA sequence. For this sample the table gives 130,000 to 150,000 clones, of which 88% were detected only once. Approximately 12% of the sample belongs to the ten largest clones.

The sequence joins TRBV7-8 to TRBJ2-7, and the D gene may be TRBD1, 8 bases matching. The TCR originated in a woman aged 50 to 60 with renal cell carcinoma. Sequencing was performed on blood, taken from a patient whose treatment included radiotherapy and nephrectomy. The CDR3 reads as follows: CASSQGGTGPYEQYF. The nucleotide sequence reads TGTGCCAGCAGTCAGGGAGGGACAGGTCCCTACGAGCAGTACTTC.